The clone carrying this T cell receptor (beta chain) occurred a few times. Antigen unknown. This sample is drawn from a study of post-analysis software for immune sequencing data. Study details: Clinical courses comprised relapsing-remitting, secondary progressive and progressive-relapsing multiple sclerosis.

V was pared by 3 bases and J by 2 bases, with 11 bases between. The CDR3 is made up of 15 amino acids. Germline V gene sequence: CDR1 SGHDN, CDR2 FVKESK. Findings and caveats of the study: Multiple sclerosis patients had significantly lower normalized Chao1 diversity than controls. Four or five TRBV segments were more frequent in patients than controls; TRBV5-6, TRBV5-1 and TRBV20-1 belonged to this group. Samples made in the same batch grouped tightly together by F measure.

Researchers reported that TCR beta cDNA libraries carried unique molecular identifiers. Using its own MiXCR run on the PCR reads, TCRdb lists one record per CDR3 protein. The table lists some 800,000 distinct CDR3 sequences, about 45% of them singletons. The receptor's source is a girl aged 5-17 years with multiple sclerosis. This chain connects TRBV14 to TRBJ2-1, with D maybe TRBD2 (6 bases). Sequencing input: blood. The CDR3 DNA reads TGTGCCAGCAGCCAGCCGGGACTGGCCTACAATGAGCAGTTCTTC. Its translation is CASSQPGLAYNEQFF.